This T cell receptor (beta chain) was sequenced in a study of shared clonotypes between healthy human individuals. Profiling relied on immunoSEQ multiplex PCR, and the TCRdb table lists in-frame clones only, not all of them. The sample lists about 1.5 million clones, around 98% occurring once. The CDR3 covers 13 residues. Between the trimmed V and J ends, which lost 2 bases and 6 bases, there was a span of 11 bases. Germline lookup yields CDR1 WNHNN and CDR2 SYGVQD (reference sequence). Nashville, Tennessee was home to all donors, each a Caucasian adult. The chain uses TRBV10-1 and TRBJ2-7, with D possibly being TRBD2 (5 bases). The sequence was collected from a man under 40 in good health. The sequencing sample was made of naive CD4+ T cells sorted from blood. The subset here: CD45RA+ positively selected. The CDR3: CASSESRTSEQYF. CDR3 DNA: TGCGCCAGCAGTGAGAGTAGGACTTCCGAGCAGTACTTC.